This section outlines one TCR beta chain sequence together with its context. The antigen remains unidentified. These data are taken from a study of CD8 T cells in Susac syndrome. Findings of the study overall: Total CD8+ and CD8+ TEMRA repertoires contained fewer than 20 and five Susac-specific public clones, respectively. It was in TEMRA cells and active patients that Susac CD8+ clonal expansion peaked.

CDR1 is MNHEY and CDR2 is SMNVEV in the germline V gene (reference sequence). The CDR3 is 15 amino acids. Trimming removed 5 bases from V and 5 bases from J, with 18 bases in between. Random hexamers were used to reverse transcribe the RNA input (about 0.45 to 1 ug). The immunoSEQ assay covered 54 Vbeta and 13 Jbeta segments for CDR3. TCRdb re-analysed the immunoSEQ multiplex PCR reads in MiXCR, keeping a single row per CDR3 protein. The table records 100,000 to 150,000 distinct CDR3 sequences, 85% to 95% of them present only once. Specimen: CD8+ T cells from PBMCs. V gene TRBV27 combines with J gene TRBJ2-5, with a tentative D call TRBD1 (6 bases). This TCR was recovered from a human donor with Susac syndrome. The CDR3 sequence is CASSRTQGTGETQYF. CDR3 in DNA: TGTGCCAGCAGTCGGACTCAGGGGACCGGGGAGACCCAGTACTTC.